These 21 T cell receptor beta chains were sequenced from one sample in a study of technical replicates of blood from several donors. The repertoire was sequenced with immunoSEQ multiplex PCR; TCRdb's copy has only in-frame clones and lacks some. Of around 100,000 clones in the sample, around 96% were seen once. The sample taken for sequencing was T cells isolated from PBMCs. The receptor source for this set is a human donor in good health.

The CDR3 protein is CASSEDREGANVLTF. For the CDR3, the DNA is TGTGCCAGTAGTGAAGACAGGGAAGGGGCCAACGTCCTGACTTTC. The chain employs TRBV19 and TRBJ2-6; 7 bases line up with TRBD1. Germline V gene sequence: CDR1 LNHDA, CDR2 SQIVND (reference sequence). The CDR3 is 15 residues long. Germline trimming cut 5 bases from V and 4 bases from J; bases unmatched to any gene: 5.

The V call is TRBV19, the J call TRBJ1-2; the match to TRBD1 covers 7 bases. The germline V gene encodes CDR1 LNHDA and CDR2 SQIVND (reference sequence). J was trimmed by 8 bases and V by 0 bases; bases with no gene match: 6. The CDR3 loop spans 14 amino acids. The CDR3 loop is CASSIDDRVEGYTF. CDR3 nucleotide sequence: TGTGCCAGTAGTATAGATGACAGGGTCGAAGGCTACACCTTC.

The J gene is TRBJ1-4, the V gene TRBV30; D is undetermined. Trimming stripped 2 bases from V and 7 bases from J, with 17 bases between. Looked up from germline, CDR1 is GTSNPN and CDR2 is SVGIG (reference sequence). The CDR3 sequence is 15 residues long. CDR3 coding DNA: TGTGCCTGGAGTCCTCCGCTCGGCGGCCGTGAAAAACTGTTTTTT. Its translation: CAWSPPLGGREKLFF.

The chain has TRBV6-5 and TRBJ1-3; TRBD1 matches at 7 bases. The germline V gene has CDR1 MNHEY and CDR2 SVGAGI. CDR3 size: 14 residues. V lost 7 bases and J lost 2; bases outside the gene matches: 5. CDR3 coding DNA: TGTGCCAGCACCCGGACAGGACCTGGAAACACCATATATTTT. Encoded protein: CASTRTGPGNTIYF.

The CDR3 DNA reads TGCGCCAGCAGACTAGCGGGGAAATACAATGAGCAGTTCTTC. This gives the protein CASRLAGKYNEQFF. V usage is TRBV10-2 and J usage is TRBJ2-1; 10 nucleotides agree with TRBD2. Germline lookup yields CDR1 WSHSY and CDR2 SAAADI. The CDR3 loop spans 14 amino acids. V was pared by 6 bases and J by 4 bases, with 3 bases of the junction left unmatched.

The chain uses TRBV2 and TRBJ1-1; a weak D match, TRBD1 (5 bases). This CDR3 contains 13 residues. V was clipped by 2 bases and J by 4 bases, with 8 bases between them. Germline V gene data show CDR1 as SNHLY and CDR2 as FYNNEI. In DNA, the CDR3 is TGTGCCAGCAGTGAAAGGGGTGGCACTGAAGCTTTCTTT. Its translation is CASSERGGTEAFF.

V is TRBV9 and J is TRBJ1-3; D is undetermined. The V and J ends lost 0 bases and 9 bases respectively, with 13 bases between them. The CDR3 is 14 residues long. CDR1 is SGDLS, CDR2 YYNGEE, per germline. The CDR3 bases are TGTGCCAGCAGCGTAGGACTCCCTTATGGCACCATATATTTT. It translates to CASSVGLPYGTIYF.

The chain joins TRBV5-1 to TRBJ1-3; D remains unclear. Trimming took off 0 bases at V and 4 bases at J, with 8 bases between the two ends. Germline V gene lookup returns CDR1 SGHRS and CDR2 YFSETQ. CDR3 length equals 14 residues. The CDR3 DNA reads TGCGCCAGCAGCTTGGGGGCTCAGGGAAACACCATATATTTT. This translates into CASSLGAQGNTIYF.

The chain couples TRBV19 to TRBJ2-1, with TRBD1 identical over 8 bases. Germline V lookup: CDR1 LNHDA, CDR2 SQIVND (reference sequence). Germline trimming cut 7 bases from V and 2 bases from J; bases unmatched to any gene: 7. The CDR3 length is 15 residues. The CDR3 nucleotides read TGTGCCAGTACTACGGACAGGGAAACCTACAATGAGCAGTTCTTC. Translating gives CASTTDRETYNEQFF.

The chain joins TRBV15 to TRBJ1-5, with D unclear. The CDR3 has 16 residues. V shed 2 bases and J shed 3 bases, with 14 bases lying between them. The germline gives CDR1 LNHNV, CDR2 YYDKDF (reference sequence). The CDR3 protein is CATSRPWRGDNQPQHF. CDR3 in DNA: TGTGCCACCAGCAGACCTTGGCGGGGAGACAATCAGCCCCAGCATTTT.

Here the CDR3 reads CASSTRAGADGEQYF. CDR3 DNA sequence: TGTGCCAGCAGCACTAGAGCGGGAGCGGATGGCGAGCAGTACTTC. The rearrangement uses TRBV7-2 and TRBJ2-7; 8 bases match TRBD2. Germline V gene lookup returns CDR1 SGHTA and CDR2 FQGNSA. This CDR3 is 15 amino acids long. Trimming removed 5 bases from V and 6 bases from J; junction bases left unmatched: 12.

V is TRBV6-5 and J is TRBJ1-1; no clear D gene. This CDR3 region has 12 residues. The ends were cut back, 2 bases at V and 6 bases at J, with 7 bases in the middle. The germline V gene has CDR1 MNHEY and CDR2 SVGAGI. The CDR3, as DNA: TGTGCCAGCAGTTACGGAGACGCTGAAGCTTTCTTT. As protein: CASSYGDAEAFF.

The rearrangement uses TRBV19 and TRBJ1-1, with D possibly being TRBD1 (5 bases). V shed 10 bases and J shed 0 bases, with 15 bases lying between them. Germline V CDR1 and CDR2: LNHDA, SQIVND (reference sequence). The CDR3 loop spans 14 amino acids. CDR3 bases: TGTGCCACACAAGACCGACAGTTGAACACTGAAGCTTTCTTT. Protein: CATQDRQLNTEAFF.

This chain uses TRBV6-5 with TRBJ1-2; TRBD1 matches 9 bases. The CDR3 is 16 amino acids. The trim removed 0 bases at V and 5 bases at J, leaving 7 bases unmatched. Germline CDR1 is MNHEY and CDR2 is SVGAGI. This CDR3 is CASSYSVGTGTYGYTF. The CDR3 coding sequence is TGTGCCAGCAGTTACTCGGTCGGGACAGGGACTTATGGCTACACCTTC.

V usage is TRBV6-1 and J usage is TRBJ2-1; 13 nucleotides agree with TRBD2. The germline V gene encodes CDR1 MNHNS and CDR2 SASEGT. The CDR3 extends over 18 amino acids. The ends lost 3 bases at V and 1 base at J; junction bases unmatched: 6. CDR3 bases: TGTGCCAGCAGTGAGCAGGGACTAGCGGGAATTTCCTACAATGAGCAGTTCTTC. Translating gives CASSEQGLAGISYNEQFF.

The chain recombines TRBV28 with TRBJ2-5; D is possibly TRBD2 (6 bases). The V gene's germline CDR1 is MDHEN and CDR2 SYDVKM. This CDR3 has 14 amino acids. V lost 6 bases, J lost 1 base, and 12 bases lay in between. CDR3 nucleotide sequence: TGTGCCAGCAGCCGGCGGGGACTCCAAGAGACCCAGTACTTC. Protein sequence: CASSRRGLQETQYF.

This chain uses TRBV6-5 with TRBJ2-5; D call uncertain. Trimming stripped 6 bases from V and 2 bases from J, with 7 bases between. Germline values: CDR1 MNHEY, CDR2 SVGAGI. The CDR3 totals 12 residues. For the CDR3, the DNA is TGTGCCAGCAGCACACTACAAGAGACCCAGTACTTC. Protein sequence: CASSTLQETQYF.

The chain combines TRBV6-5 with TRBJ2-1; maybe TRBD2 (6 bases). From germline, CDR1 is MNHEY and CDR2 SVGAGI. V lost 4 bases and J 10 bases, leaving 23 bases between the germline ends. The CDR3 is made up of 16 amino acids. The DNA of the CDR3 is TGTGCCAGCAGTTTAGGGGCCGGGACTCCCACACAGGAGCAGTTCTTC. It specifies CASSLGAGTPTQEQFF.

J is TRBJ1-3 and V is TRBV11-2; 7 bases align to TRBD1. Germline CDR1 SGHAT, CDR2 FQNNGV. The CDR3 runs to 16 residues. V dropped 2 bases and J dropped 4; count of bases not matched to a gene: 8. The CDR3 loop reads CASSLLQGLEGNTIYF. In nucleotides, the CDR3 is TGTGCCAGCAGCTTACTACAGGGGTTAGAGGGAAACACCATATATTTT.

V is TRBV29-1 and J is TRBJ2-7; TRBD2 aligns across 10 bases. CDR1 and CDR2 from the germline V gene are SQVTM and ANQGSEA. This CDR3 comprises 14 residues. V lost 6 bases to trimming and J lost 6 bases; unmatched junction nucleotides: 11. The CDR3 sequence: CSVQREGRRGEQYF. As DNA, the CDR3 is TGCAGCGTACAGCGGGAGGGAAGGAGAGGCGAGCAGTACTTC.

This sequence joins TRBV29-1 and TRBJ1-5; D perhaps matches TRBD1 (6 bases). Germline CDR1 and CDR2: SQVTM and ANQGSEA. This CDR3 comprises 13 residues. V was trimmed by 8 bases and J by 4 bases, leaving 15 bases between them. In DNA form, the CDR3 reads TGCAGCATACAGACAGGCACGAATCAGCCCCAGCATTTT. This gives the protein CSIQTGTNQPQHF.